These 25 T cell receptor beta chains came from one sample sequenced in a study of T cell responses to AZD1222 COVID-19 vaccine. Sequenced by immunoSEQ multiplex PCR; TCRdb stores in-frame clones only, minus some. The sample consists of more than 150,000 clones, around 87% of them appearing once. The sample in question was peripheral blood, obtained on day 0 of MenACWY control vaccination. The receptor set was obtained from an adult in good health.

The chain is built from TRBV4-3 and TRBJ1-4, with TRBD1 matching over 8 bases. After removal of 5 bases from V and 7 bases from J, the junction contained 6 bases not matched to a gene. CDR1 LGHNA and CDR2 YSLEER come from the germline V gene. The CDR3 is 14 residues long. The DNA of the CDR3 is TGCGCCAGCAGCGTTCAGGGGGCCGCTGAAAAACTGTTTTTT. Amino acids: CASSVQGAAEKLFF.

V is TRBV6-2 or TRBV6-3 and J is TRBJ2-7; D remains ambiguous. The germline V gene has CDR1 MNHEY and CDR2 SVGEGT. Trimming shortened V by 6 bases and J by 7 bases, and 19 bases separated the two germline ends. This CDR3 region has 14 residues. The CDR3 region has the DNA TGTGCCAGCAGCCTGTGGGATGCGAGGCAGGAGCAGTACTTC. Its translation is CASSLWDARQEQYF.

The J gene is TRBJ2-2, the V gene TRBV18; D is unresolved. Trimming removed 0 bases at V and 7 bases at J, with 12 bases between. Germline V lookup: CDR1 KGHSH, CDR2 LQKENI. The CDR3 consists of 15 residues. The CDR3 protein is CASSPPNTQHGELFF. CDR3 DNA sequence: TGTGCCAGCTCACCACCGAACACCCAGCACGGGGAGCTGTTTTTT. The variable domain in full, with the rest retrieved from reference TRBV18 and TRBJ2-2, is NAGVMQNPRHLVRRRGQEARLRCSPMKGHSHVYWYRQLPEEGLKFMVYLQKENIIDESGMPKERFSAEFPKEGPSILRIQQVVRGDSAAYFCASSPPNTQHGELFFGEGSRLTVL.

V usage is TRBV29-1 and J usage is TRBJ1-3; TRBD1 might be the D (5 bases). Germline lookup yields CDR1 SQVTM and CDR2 ANQGSEA. This CDR3 has 13 residues. V was clipped by 7 bases and J by 3 bases, with 13 bases between them. The CDR3 loop is CSAVQAFGNTIYF. CDR3 DNA: TGCAGCGCTGTACAGGCCTTTGGAAACACCATATATTTT.

V usage is TRBV7-3 and J usage is TRBJ1-3; no clear D gene. Trimming stripped 4 bases from V and 4 bases from J, with 8 bases between. CDR1 is SGHTA, CDR2 FQGTGA, per germline. The CDR3 is 13 residues long. CDR3 bases: TGTGCCAGCAGCTCGGACCAAGGAAACACCATATATTTT. Protein: CASSSDQGNTIYF. The full variable domain, its missing parts supplied by reference TRBV7-3 and TRBJ1-3, is GAGVSQTPSNKVTEKGKYVELRCDPISGHTALYWYRQSLGQGPEFLIYFQGTGAADDSGLPNDRFFAVRPEGSVSTLKIQRTERGDSAVYLCASSSDQGNTIYFGEGSWLTVV.

This clone was seen just once. The genes are TRBV30 and TRBJ1-2; D is undetermined. V lost 4 bases to trimming and J lost 10 bases, with 16 bases between them. This CDR3 comprises 12 residues. The germline CDR1 and CDR2 sequences are GTSNPN and SVGIG (reference sequence). The CDR3 sequence is CAWNLPMEYYTF. The DNA of the CDR3 is TGTGCCTGGAACCTCCCCATGGAATACTACACCTTC.

The genes are TRBV7-2 and TRBJ2-7; D may match TRBD1 or TRBD2 (5 bases each). V lost 1 base and J lost 2, with 9 bases in between. Germline lookup yields CDR1 SGHTA and CDR2 FQGNSA. The CDR3 runs to 14 residues. For the CDR3, the DNA is TGTGCCAGCAGCTTAGTGCAGGGACCCTACGAGCAGTACTTC. It specifies CASSLVQGPYEQYF.

Turning to this clone: Its ends do not fully match the called genes, so a read error is possible. The genes are TRBV6-5 and TRBJ2-7; D might be TRBD2 (6 bases). Germline loops: CDR1 MNHEY, CDR2 SVGAGI. The CDR3 consists of 14 residues. CDR3 in amino acids: CASRRPGASFEQYF. The CDR3 DNA sequence: TGTGCCAGCAGGCGACCGGGAGCCTCCTTCGAGCAGTACTTC.

The chain uses TRBV7-6 and TRBJ1-6; TRBD1 agrees at 7 bases. CDR1 SGHVS and CDR2 FNYEAQ come from the germline V gene. Unmatched junction bases numbered 8, after V lost 5 bases and J lost 7 bases. CDR3 length: 15 amino acids. The CDR3 bases are TGTGCCAGCAGCCAAACCGGGACAGACAATTCACCCCTCCACTTT. Its protein product is CASSQTGTDNSPLHF.

The rearrangement joins TRBV18 to TRBJ2-7; 10 nucleotides agree with TRBD2. Losses at the gene ends were 2 bases for V and 5 bases for J; bases not matched to a gene: 6. Germline values: CDR1 KGHSH, CDR2 LQKENI. The CDR3 consists of 15 residues. The DNA of the CDR3 is TGTGCCAGCTCACCAAAGCGGGAGGGTTCCCACGAGCAGTACTTC. Its protein is CASSPKREGSHEQYF.

The chain combines TRBV4-3 with TRBJ2-2, with 10 nucleotides matching TRBD2. Germline CDR1 is LGHNA and CDR2 is YSLEER. The J segment lost 3 bases and the V segment lost 0 bases, leaving 4 bases of the junction unmatched. There are 17 residues in the CDR3. The CDR3 region is CASSQDTAGGHTGELFF. The CDR3 DNA reads as TGCGCCAGCAGCCAAGATACAGCGGGGGGGCACACCGGGGAGCTGTTTTTT.

The rearrangement uses TRBV19 and TRBJ1-1, with a tentative D call TRBD1 (6 bases). The ends were cut back, 6 bases at V and 1 base at J, with 12 bases in the middle. Looked up from germline, CDR1 is LNHDA and CDR2 is SQIVND (reference sequence). The CDR3 extends over 14 amino acids. CDR3 sequence: CASRQRGGNTEAFF. The CDR3 region has the DNA TGTGCCAGTAGGCAAAGGGGGGGGAACACTGAAGCTTTCTTT.

The rearrangement uses TRBV4-3 and TRBJ1-5, with D tentatively TRBD1 (5 bases). Trimming took off 0 bases at V and 0 bases at J, with 12 bases between the two ends. CDR1 LGHNA and CDR2 YSLEER come from the germline V gene. This CDR3 has 17 amino acids. CDR3 coding DNA: TGCGCCAGCAGCCAAGACCCAGGGCCGAATAGCAATCAGCCCCAGCATTTT. Translation gives CASSQDPGPNSNQPQHF.

The V and J genes are TRBV29-1 and TRBJ2-3; TRBD2 aligns across 10 bases. In germline, CDR1 is SQVTM, CDR2 ANQGSEA. The CDR3 loop spans 15 amino acids. V trimming: 1 base; J trimming: 2 bases; junction bases outside the gene matches: 3. The CDR3 DNA sequence: TGCAGCGTTGAAGGGGGGACTAGCGCCACAGATACGCAGTATTTT. Translation gives CSVEGGTSATDTQYF.

The gene calls are TRBV7-8 and TRBJ1-1; weak D call: TRBD1 (6 bases). CDR3 length: 14 residues. CDR1 and CDR2 from the germline V gene are SGHVS and FQNEAQ. Trimming cost V 3 bases and J 4 bases, with 12 bases left between them. The CDR3 loop is CASSLGGRGTEAFF. DNA of the CDR3: TGTGCCAGCAGCTTGGGGGGCAGGGGCACTGAAGCTTTCTTT. The entire variable domain, with the rest obtained from reference TRBV7-8 and TRBJ1-1, is as follows: GAGVSQSPRYKVAKRGQDVALRCDPISGHVSLFWYQQALGQGPEFLTYFQNEAQLDKSGLPSDRFFAERPEGSVSTLKIQRTQQEDSAVYLCASSLGGRGTEAFFGQGTRLTVV.

The V and J genes are TRBV7-8 and TRBJ2-7; D remains unclear. The CDR3 totals 13 residues. CDR1 is SGHVS, CDR2 FQNEAQ, per germline. Between the trimmed V and J ends, which lost 1 base and 2 bases, there was a span of 6 bases. CDR3 loop: CASSLGHTYEQYF. CDR3 bases: TGTGCCAGCAGCTTAGGGCATACCTACGAGCAGTACTTC.

The chain carries TRBV11-2 and TRBJ2-3; the D is unclear. Germline values: CDR1 SGHAT, CDR2 FQNNGV. The V gene lost 7 bases and the J gene lost 5 bases, with 4 bases spanning the gap. This CDR3 spans 10 amino acids. In DNA form, the CDR3 reads TGTGCCAGCATTGGAGATACGCAGTATTTT. As protein: CASIGDTQYF.

This chain joins TRBV2 and TRBJ1-5; D is possibly TRBD1 (5 bases). Trimming removed 7 bases at V and 9 bases at J, with 16 bases between. The CDR3 is 13 amino acids. The germline V gene encodes CDR1 SNHLY and CDR2 FYNNEI. The CDR3 coding sequence is TGTGCCAGCAACGGCGGGGCAGGCGGGCCCCAGCATTTT. Its protein product is CASNGGAGGPQHF.

The rearrangement joins TRBV10-3 to TRBJ2-7, with D tentatively TRBD2 (5 bases). The CDR3 contains 15 residues. Germline lookup yields CDR1 ENHRY and CDR2 SYGVKD. The germline V and J ends were trimmed by 4 bases and 2 bases, with 15 bases remaining between them. The CDR3 DNA sequence: TGTGCCATCAGTGCCCCACAAAGCGGCACCTACGAGCAGTACTTC. It translates to CAISAPQSGTYEQYF.

The rearrangement uses TRBV5-1 and TRBJ2-5; D unresolved. Germline CDR1 is SGHRS and CDR2 is YFSETQ. The CDR3 is made up of 14 amino acids. Trimming removed 4 bases from V and 0 bases from J, with 10 bases in between. In DNA form, the CDR3 reads TGCGCCAGCAGCCATACCCAGTACCAAGAGACCCAGTACTTC. It yields the protein CASSHTQYQETQYF.

The V and J genes are TRBV5-6 and TRBJ1-2, with D perhaps TRBD1 (5 bases). The CDR3 sequence is 15 residues long. Deletions cut 7 bases from V and 4 bases from J, with 20 bases between. Germline lookup yields CDR1 SGHDT and CDR2 YYEEEE. The CDR3 region has the DNA TGTGCCAGCGGACACGAGTGGGGAAGTGGCTATGGCTACACCTTC. It codes for CASGHEWGSGYGYTF.

This sequence joins TRBV29-1 and TRBJ1-2; the match to TRBD1 covers 8 bases. The ends lost 4 bases at V and 6 bases at J; junction bases unmatched: 7. Germline V lookup: CDR1 SQVTM, CDR2 ANQGSEA. CDR3 size: 13 residues. The CDR3 bases are TGCAGCGTTGGAGTGGACAGGGCCAATGGCTACACCTTC. Protein product: CSVGVDRANGYTF.

This rearrangement joins TRBV28 to TRBJ1-1, with a weak D call TRBD1 (6 bases). CDR3 size: 15 residues. With 5 bases removed from V and 7 bases from J, the gap between germline ends came to 20 bases. The germline V gene encodes CDR1 MDHEN and CDR2 SYDVKM. Here the CDR3 DNA reads TGTGCCAGCAGTCGGGCGGGGGGCGAGTGGGATGAAGCTTTCTTT. Amino acid sequence: CASSRAGGEWDEAFF.

This clone was found once. The rearrangement links TRBV9 to TRBJ1-2, with D perhaps TRBD1 (6 bases). The CDR3 is 13 residues long. V lost 3 bases, J lost 4 bases, and 10 bases lay in between. The germline CDR1 and CDR2 sequences are SGDLS and YYNGEE. In nucleotides, the CDR3 is TGTGCCAGCAGCGGGACAGATTTCTATGGCTACACCTTC. Protein sequence: CASSGTDFYGYTF. The whole variable domain, filled in from reference TRBV9 and TRBJ1-2, reads DSGVTQTPKHLITATGQRVTLRCSPRSGDLSVYWYQQSLDQGLQFLIQYYNGEERAKGNILERFSAQQFPDLHSELNLSSLELGDSALYFCASSGTDFYGYTFGSGTRLTVV.

The genes are TRBV14 and TRBJ2-3, with D hard to call. Germline V gene sequence: CDR1 SGHDN, CDR2 FVKESK. Trimming pared 5 bases from V and 4 bases from J, leaving 13 bases between. The CDR3 contains 14 residues. CDR3 loop: CASSAFSRADTQYF. The CDR3 DNA follows: TGTGCCAGCAGCGCCTTCTCTAGGGCAGATACGCAGTATTTT.